The TCR beta chain under discussion was sequenced for a study of cytomegalovirus exposure and HLA in healthy donors. Study-level findings and limits: The study flagged fewer than 200 TCR beta chains as cytomegalovirus-associated. In an earlier analysis, productive rearrangement rates for most beta V segments clustered near 87% or 30%. Association of a missense DCLRE1C variant with TCR beta V- and J-gene trimming was reported in a later analysis.

As concerns this clone: Antigen unknown.

The PCR was carried out with 60 Vbeta primers and 13 Jbeta primers. This table comes from immunoSEQ multiplex PCR, and its TCRdb copy is limited to in-frame clones, with some not included. The sample records under 150,000 clones, approximately 89% being singletons. The donors comprised healthy bone marrow donors. The CDR3 extends over 13 amino acids. V dropped 7 bases and J dropped 0 bases, with 6 bases sitting between them. CDR1 ENHRY and CDR2 SYGVKD come from the germline V gene. Input material: PBMCs. V and J are TRBV10-3 and TRBJ2-2; D gene ambiguous. The sequence came from a woman in her twenties or thirties in good health and CMV-seropositive. CDR3 region: CAITQTNTGELFF. CDR3 nucleotides: TGTGCCATCACTCAGACGAACACCGGGGAGCTGTTTTTT.